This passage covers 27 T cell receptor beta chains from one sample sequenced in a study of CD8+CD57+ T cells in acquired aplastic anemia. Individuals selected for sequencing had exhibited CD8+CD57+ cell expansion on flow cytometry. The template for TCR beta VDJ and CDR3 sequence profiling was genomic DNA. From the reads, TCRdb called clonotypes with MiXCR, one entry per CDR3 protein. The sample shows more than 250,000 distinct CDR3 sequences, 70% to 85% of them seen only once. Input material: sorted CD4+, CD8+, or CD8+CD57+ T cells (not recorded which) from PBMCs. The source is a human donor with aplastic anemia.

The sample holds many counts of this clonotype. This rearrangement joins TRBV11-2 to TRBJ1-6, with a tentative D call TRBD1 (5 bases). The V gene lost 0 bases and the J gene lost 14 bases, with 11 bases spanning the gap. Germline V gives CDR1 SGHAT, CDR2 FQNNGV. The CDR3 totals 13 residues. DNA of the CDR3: TGTGCCAGCAGCTTAGATGTCAGGGTGACCCTCCACTTT. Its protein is CASSLDVRVTLHF.

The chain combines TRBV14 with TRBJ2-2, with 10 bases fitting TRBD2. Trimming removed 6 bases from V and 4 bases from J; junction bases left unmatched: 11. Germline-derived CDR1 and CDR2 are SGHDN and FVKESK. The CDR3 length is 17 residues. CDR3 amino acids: CASSQQPGLAVTGELFF. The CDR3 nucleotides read TGTGCCAGCAGTCAACAGCCTGGACTAGCGGTCACCGGGGAGCTGTTTTTT.

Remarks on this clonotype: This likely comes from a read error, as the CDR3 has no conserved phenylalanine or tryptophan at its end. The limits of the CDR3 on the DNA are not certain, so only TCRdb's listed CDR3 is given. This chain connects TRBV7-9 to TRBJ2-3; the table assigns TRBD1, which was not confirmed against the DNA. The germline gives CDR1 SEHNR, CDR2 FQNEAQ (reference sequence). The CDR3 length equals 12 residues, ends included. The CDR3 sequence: CASSPLGDRGND.

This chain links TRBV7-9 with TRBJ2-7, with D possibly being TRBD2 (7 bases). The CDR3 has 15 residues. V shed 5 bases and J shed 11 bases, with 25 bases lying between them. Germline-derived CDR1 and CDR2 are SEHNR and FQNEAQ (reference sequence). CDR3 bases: TGTGCCAGCAGCCATGGACCCGGGGGGCCGCCCGTTGAGTACGTC. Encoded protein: CASSHGPGGPPVEYV.

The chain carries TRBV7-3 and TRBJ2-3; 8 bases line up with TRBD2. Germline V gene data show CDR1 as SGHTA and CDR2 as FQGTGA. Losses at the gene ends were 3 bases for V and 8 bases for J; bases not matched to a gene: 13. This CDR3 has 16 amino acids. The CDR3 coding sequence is TGTGCCAGCAGCTTGACTAGCGCAATGGGCAGTTCTACGCAGTATTTT. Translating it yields CASSLTSAMGSSTQYF.

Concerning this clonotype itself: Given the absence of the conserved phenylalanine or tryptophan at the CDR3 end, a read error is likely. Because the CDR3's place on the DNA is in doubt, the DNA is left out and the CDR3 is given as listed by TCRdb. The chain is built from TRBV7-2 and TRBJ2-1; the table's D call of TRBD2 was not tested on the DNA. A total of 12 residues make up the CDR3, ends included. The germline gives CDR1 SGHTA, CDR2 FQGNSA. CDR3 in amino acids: CASSLPGGPDFH.

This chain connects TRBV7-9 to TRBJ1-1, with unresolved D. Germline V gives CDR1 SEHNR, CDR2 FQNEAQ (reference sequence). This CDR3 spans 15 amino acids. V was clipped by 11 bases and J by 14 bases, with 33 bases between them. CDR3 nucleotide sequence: TGTGCCGTTCTTGGGCGGGCGGAGACCCAGTACGACGGGTTCTTT. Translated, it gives CAVLGRAETQYDGFF.

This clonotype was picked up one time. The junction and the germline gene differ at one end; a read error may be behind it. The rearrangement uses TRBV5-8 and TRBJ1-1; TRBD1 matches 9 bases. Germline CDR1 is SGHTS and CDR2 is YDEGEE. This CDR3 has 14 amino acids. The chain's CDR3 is CASSFGTGNAEAFF. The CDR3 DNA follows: TGTGCCAGCAGCTTCGGGACAGGGAACGCTGAAGCTTTCTTT.

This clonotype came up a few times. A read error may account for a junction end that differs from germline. This CDR3 is CASSLTGGHDTQYF. CDR3 DNA: TGTGCCAGCAGCTTAACGGGGGGTCACGATACGCAGTATTTC. This rearrangement joins TRBV7-8 to TRBJ2-7; TRBD2 matches 7 bases. CDR1 and CDR2 from the germline V gene are SGHVS and FQNEAQ. The CDR3 runs to 14 residues.

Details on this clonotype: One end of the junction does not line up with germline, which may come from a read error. The CDR3 is CASSFYIRATKYF. Here the CDR3 DNA reads TGTGCCAGCAGCTTCTATATCCGAGCGACCAAGTACTTC. The gene calls are TRBV7-3 and TRBJ2-5; D remains ambiguous. The CDR3 is made up of 13 amino acids. Per germline, CDR1 SGHTA and CDR2 FQGTGA.

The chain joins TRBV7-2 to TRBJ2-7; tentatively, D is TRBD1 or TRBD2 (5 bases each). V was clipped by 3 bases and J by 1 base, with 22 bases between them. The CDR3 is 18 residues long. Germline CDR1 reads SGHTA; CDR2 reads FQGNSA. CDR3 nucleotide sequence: TGTGCCAGCAGCTTTCATAGCGCAAGGACAACCCCTTCCTACGAGCAGTACGTC. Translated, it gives CASSFHSARTTPSYEQYV.

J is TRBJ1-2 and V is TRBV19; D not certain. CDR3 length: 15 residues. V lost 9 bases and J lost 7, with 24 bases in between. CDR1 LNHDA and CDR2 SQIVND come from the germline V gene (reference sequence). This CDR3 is CASRTFVAREAGYTF. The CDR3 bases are TGTGCCAGCAGGACGTTCGTTGCCCGGGAAGCTGGCTACACCTTC.

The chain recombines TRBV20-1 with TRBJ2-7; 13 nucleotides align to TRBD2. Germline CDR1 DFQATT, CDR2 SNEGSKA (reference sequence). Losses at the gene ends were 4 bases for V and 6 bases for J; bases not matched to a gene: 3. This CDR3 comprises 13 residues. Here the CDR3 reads CSAMRLAGGEQYV. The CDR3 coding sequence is TGCAGTGCTATGAGACTAGCGGGAGGCGAGCAGTACGTC.

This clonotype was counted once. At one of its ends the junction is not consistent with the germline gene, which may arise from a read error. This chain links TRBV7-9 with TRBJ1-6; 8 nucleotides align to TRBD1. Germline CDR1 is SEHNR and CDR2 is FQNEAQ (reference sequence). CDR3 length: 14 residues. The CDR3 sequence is CASSSDRALAPRHF. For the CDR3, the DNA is TGTGCCAGCAGTTCGGACAGGGCACTTGCGCCCCGCCACTTT.

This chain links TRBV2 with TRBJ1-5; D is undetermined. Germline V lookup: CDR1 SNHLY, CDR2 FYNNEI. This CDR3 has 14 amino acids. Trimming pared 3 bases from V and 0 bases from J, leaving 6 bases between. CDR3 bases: TGTGCCAGCAGTGAGTCCAGTAGCAATCAGCCCCAGCATTTT. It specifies CASSESSSNQPQHF.

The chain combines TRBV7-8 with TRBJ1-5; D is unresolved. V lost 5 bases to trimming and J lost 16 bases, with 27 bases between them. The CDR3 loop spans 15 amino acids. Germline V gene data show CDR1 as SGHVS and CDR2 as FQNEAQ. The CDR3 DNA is TGTGCCAGCAGCCAAGCGGGAGGTCCCGATACGCCGCATCATTTT. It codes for CASSQAGGPDTPHHF.

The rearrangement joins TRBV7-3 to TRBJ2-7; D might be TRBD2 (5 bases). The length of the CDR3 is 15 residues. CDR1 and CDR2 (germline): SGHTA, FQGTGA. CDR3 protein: CASSLATESGYAQYV. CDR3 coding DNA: TGTGCCAGCAGCTTGGCTACCGAGAGCGGATACGCGCAGTACGTC.

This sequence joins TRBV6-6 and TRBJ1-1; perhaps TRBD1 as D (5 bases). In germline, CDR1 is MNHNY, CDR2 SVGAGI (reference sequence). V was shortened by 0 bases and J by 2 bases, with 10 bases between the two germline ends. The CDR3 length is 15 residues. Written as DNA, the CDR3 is TGTGCCAGCAGTTACTCGGGGGGACTCAACACTGAAGCTTTCTTT. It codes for CASSYSGGLNTEAFF.

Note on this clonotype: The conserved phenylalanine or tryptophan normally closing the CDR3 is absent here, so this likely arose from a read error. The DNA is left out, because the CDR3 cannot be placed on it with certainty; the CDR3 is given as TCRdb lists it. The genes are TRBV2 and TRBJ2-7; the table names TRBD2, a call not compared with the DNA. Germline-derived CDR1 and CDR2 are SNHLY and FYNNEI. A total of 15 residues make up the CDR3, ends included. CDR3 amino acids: CASSERGPLLYEQCL.

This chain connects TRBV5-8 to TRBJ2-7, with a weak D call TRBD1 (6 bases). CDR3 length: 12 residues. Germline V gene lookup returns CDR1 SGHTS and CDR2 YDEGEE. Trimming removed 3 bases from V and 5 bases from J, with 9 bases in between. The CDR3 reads CASSSTGDEQYF. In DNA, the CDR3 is TGTGCCAGCAGCTCGACAGGCGACGAGCAGTACTTC.

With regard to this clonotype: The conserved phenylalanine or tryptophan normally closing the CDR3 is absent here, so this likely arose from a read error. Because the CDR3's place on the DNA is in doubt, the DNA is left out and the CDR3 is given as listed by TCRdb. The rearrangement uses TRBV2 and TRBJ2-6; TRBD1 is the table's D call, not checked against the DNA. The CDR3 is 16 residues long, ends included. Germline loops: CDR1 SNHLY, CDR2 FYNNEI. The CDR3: CASGVGGTYGPNVGPG.

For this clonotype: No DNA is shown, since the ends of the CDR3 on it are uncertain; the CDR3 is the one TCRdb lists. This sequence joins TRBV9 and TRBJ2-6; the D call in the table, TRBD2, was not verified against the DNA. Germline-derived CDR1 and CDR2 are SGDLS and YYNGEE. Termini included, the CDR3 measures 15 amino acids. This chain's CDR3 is CASSDSSRGYTFVTF.

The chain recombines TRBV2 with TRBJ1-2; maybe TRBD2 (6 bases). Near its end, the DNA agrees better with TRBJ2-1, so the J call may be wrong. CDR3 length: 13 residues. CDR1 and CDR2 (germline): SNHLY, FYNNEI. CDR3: CASSEGGVHEQFF. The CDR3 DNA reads TGTGCCAGCAGTGAAGGGGGGGTACATGAGCAGTTCTTC.

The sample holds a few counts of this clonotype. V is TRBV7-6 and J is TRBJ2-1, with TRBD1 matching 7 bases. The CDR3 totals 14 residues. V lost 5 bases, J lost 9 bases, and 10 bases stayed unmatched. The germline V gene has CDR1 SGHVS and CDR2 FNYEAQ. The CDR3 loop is CASSLETGSGEQFF. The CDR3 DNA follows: TGTGCCAGCAGCCTAGAGACAGGGAGCGGTGAGCAGTTCTTC.

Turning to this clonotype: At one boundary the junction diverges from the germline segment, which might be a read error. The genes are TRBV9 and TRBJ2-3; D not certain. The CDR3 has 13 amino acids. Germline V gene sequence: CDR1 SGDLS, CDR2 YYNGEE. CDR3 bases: TGTGCCAGCAGCGTAGAGAGAAATTCCTACGAGCAGTTT. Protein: CASSVERNSYEQF.

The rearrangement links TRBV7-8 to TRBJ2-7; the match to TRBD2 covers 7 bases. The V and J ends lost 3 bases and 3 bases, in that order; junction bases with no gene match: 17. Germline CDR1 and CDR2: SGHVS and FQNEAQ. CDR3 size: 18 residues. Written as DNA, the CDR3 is TGTGCCAGCAGCTTTCCGGGAGGTCCCGCAACGCAGTACTACGAGCAGTACGTC. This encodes CASSFPGGPATQYYEQYV.

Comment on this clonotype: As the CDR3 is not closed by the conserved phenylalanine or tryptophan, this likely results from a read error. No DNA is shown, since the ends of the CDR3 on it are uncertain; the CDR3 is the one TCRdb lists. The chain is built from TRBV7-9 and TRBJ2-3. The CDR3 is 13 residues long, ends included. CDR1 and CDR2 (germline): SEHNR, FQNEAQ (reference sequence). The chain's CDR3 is CASSFASAKSSSS.